This note documents a single T cell receptor (beta chain) sequence. Its antigen is still unknown. The entry originates in a study of cytomegalovirus exposure and HLA in healthy donors. Study-wide results and limits: Only CMV serostatus was available as immune exposure information. Follow-up analysis later connected one missense variant in DCLRE1C with trimming of TCR beta V- and J-genes.

It was with 60 Vbeta and 13 Jbeta primers that the PCR ran. Assay used: immunoSEQ multiplex PCR; TCRdb lists only in-frame clones, some missing. The table shows about 43,000 clones, with approximately 47% occurring only once. This CDR3 spans 14 amino acids. Germline CDR1 reads MNHEY; CDR2 reads SMNVEV (reference sequence). V was trimmed by 6 bases and J by 0 bases, leaving 9 bases between them. The material sequenced was PBMCs. The receptor was isolated from a man aged 55-75 years in good health and CMV-seronegative. This rearrangement joins TRBV27 to TRBJ2-4; no definite D call. CDR3 nucleotide sequence: TGTGCCAGCAGACCTAGTCTAGCCAAAAACATTCAGTACTTC. Its translation is CASRPSLAKNIQYF.